The TCR beta chain described here comes from a study of cytomegalovirus exposure and HLA in healthy donors. Findings and limits, study-wide: In presence/absence analyses, roughly uniform sequencing depth across donors was assumed.

CDR1 SGHDT and CDR2 YYEEEE come from the germline V gene. The CDR3 sequence is 14 residues long. V lost 5 bases, J lost 9 bases, and 8 bases stayed unmatched. As regards this clone: As yet, its antigen is unknown.

Both 60 Vbeta primers and 13 Jbeta primers went into the PCR. The assay was immunoSEQ multiplex PCR, and TCRdb's table has in-frame clones only and misses some. Its clone listing holds fewer than 150,000 clones. V is TRBV5-6 and J is TRBJ2-1; 10 positions agree with TRBD2. The receptor was isolated from a man aged 18 to 35 in good health and CMV-seronegative. Sample: PBMCs. CDR3 nucleotide sequence: TGTGCCAGCAGAAAGCGGGGGGGCCTTGCTGAGCAGTTCTTC. Protein: CASRKRGGLAEQFF.